The present T cell receptor (beta chain) was sequenced within a study of OX40 agonist ivuxolimab in advanced cancers. The table came from immunoSEQ multiplex PCR; TCRdb's copy has only in-frame clones and leaves some out. The repertoire consists of about 36,000 clones, with approximately 80% occurring once and the leading ten covering 15% to 20%. By sample fraction, this clone is medium-sized. Patients were ineligible given autoimmune disease history or systemic immunosuppression. CDR1 is SGHDT, CDR2 YYEEEE, per germline. Trimming took 0 bases from V and 7 from J; bases not matched to a gene: 6. The CDR3 has 15 amino acids.

The chain links TRBV5-6 to TRBJ2-2; TRBD1 matches 7 bases. Sequencing used CD4+ or CD8+ T cells sorted from blood, obtained in a trial of the OX40 agonist ivuxolimab. This receptor was identified in an adult with an advanced solid tumor such as melanoma, head and neck, liver or kidney cancer. The CDR3 loop is CASSLVTGYVGELFF. In DNA, the CDR3 is TGTGCCAGCAGCTTGGTGACAGGGTATGTCGGGGAGCTGTTTTTT.